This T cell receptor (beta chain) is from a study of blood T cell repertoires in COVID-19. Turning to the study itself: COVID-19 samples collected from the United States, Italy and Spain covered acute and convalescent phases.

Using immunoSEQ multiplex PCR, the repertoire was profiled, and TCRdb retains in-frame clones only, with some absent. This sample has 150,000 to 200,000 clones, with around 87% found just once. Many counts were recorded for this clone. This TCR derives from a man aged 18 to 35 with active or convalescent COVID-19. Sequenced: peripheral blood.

In DNA form, the CDR3 reads TGTGCCAGCAGTTTACAGGAGGCAGGAAACACCATATATTTT. Translation gives CASSLQEAGNTIYF. This chain links TRBV11-2 with TRBJ1-3; D is perhaps TRBD1 (5 bases). The CDR3 covers 14 residues. Trimming took 6 bases from V and 4 from J, leaving 13 bases between them. CDR1 is SGHAT, CDR2 FQNNGV, per germline.